Following are 3 T cell receptor beta chains from one sample sequenced in a study of shared clonotypes between healthy human individuals. Assay used: immunoSEQ multiplex PCR; TCRdb lists only in-frame clones, some missing. This table holds around 2,000,000 clones, roughly 94% found once. The source material was naive CD4+ T cells sorted from blood. The subset denotes: CD45RA+ positively selected. These receptors all come from a man in his late teens or twenties in good health.

V and J are TRBV6-1 and TRBJ1-6; D unresolved. CDR1 and CDR2 from the germline V gene are MNHNS and SASEGT. CDR3 length: 15 amino acids. The germline V and J ends were trimmed by 10 bases and 0 bases, with 13 bases remaining between them. For the CDR3, the DNA is TGTGCCACTTCCCTAGAGAGCTCCTATAATTCACCCCTCCACTTT. Its protein product is CATSLESSYNSPLHF.

The J gene is TRBJ2-5, the V gene TRBV10-3; either TRBD1 or TRBD2 may fit D (5 bases each). Trimming pared 10 bases from V and 3 bases from J, leaving 18 bases between. This CDR3 spans 14 amino acids. Germline V lookup: CDR1 ENHRY, CDR2 SYGVKD. CDR3 sequence reads: CASGTPPGEETQYF. In DNA, the CDR3 is TGTGCCAGTGGGACCCCTCCTGGGGAAGAGACCCAGTACTTC.

Note on this clone: In the same sample, other DNA sequences code for this CDR3. The rearrangement uses TRBV20-1 and TRBJ1-1; D is uncertain. The CDR3 has 11 amino acids. V lost 3 bases to trimming and J lost 4 bases, with 6 bases between them. Germline V gene data show CDR1 as DFQATT and CDR2 as SNEGSKA (reference sequence). The CDR3, as DNA: TGCAGTGCTAGGTCAGGCACTGAAGCTTTCTTT. This translates into CSARSGTEAFF.